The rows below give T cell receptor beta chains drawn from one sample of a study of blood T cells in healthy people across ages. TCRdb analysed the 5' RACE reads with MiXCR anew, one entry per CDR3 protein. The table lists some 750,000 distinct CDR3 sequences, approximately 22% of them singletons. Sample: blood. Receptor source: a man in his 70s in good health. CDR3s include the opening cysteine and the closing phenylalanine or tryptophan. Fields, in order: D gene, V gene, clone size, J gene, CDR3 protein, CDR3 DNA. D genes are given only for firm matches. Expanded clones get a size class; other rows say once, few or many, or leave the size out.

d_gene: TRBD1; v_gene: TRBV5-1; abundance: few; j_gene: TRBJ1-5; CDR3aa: CASSTGQADQPQHF; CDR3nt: TGCGCCAGCAGCACAGGACAGGCGGATCAGCCCCAGCATTTT
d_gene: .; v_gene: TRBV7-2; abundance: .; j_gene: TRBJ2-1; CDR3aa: CASSLGLLVGRNEQFF; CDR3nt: TGTGCCAGCAGCTTAGGCCTCCTAGTCGGGCGCAATGAGCAGTTCTTC
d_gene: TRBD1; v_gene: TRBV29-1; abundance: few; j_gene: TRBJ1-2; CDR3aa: CSVGTGDNYGYTF; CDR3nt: TGCAGCGTTGGGACAGGCGACAACTATGGCTACACCTTC
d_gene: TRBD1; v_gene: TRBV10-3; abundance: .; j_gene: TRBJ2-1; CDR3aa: CAISLDRGQYNEQFF; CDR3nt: TGTGCCATCAGCCTGGACAGGGGGCAGTACAATGAGCAGTTCTTC
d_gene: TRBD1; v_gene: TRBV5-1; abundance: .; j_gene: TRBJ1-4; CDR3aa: CASSPGQAGEKLFF; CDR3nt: TGCGCCAGCAGCCCAGGACAGGCGGGGGAAAAACTGTTTTTT
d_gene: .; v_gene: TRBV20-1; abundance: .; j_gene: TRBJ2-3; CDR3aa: CSASWRSGRDTQYF; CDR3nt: TGCAGTGCCTCCTGGAGGAGTGGTAGAGATACGCAGTATTTT
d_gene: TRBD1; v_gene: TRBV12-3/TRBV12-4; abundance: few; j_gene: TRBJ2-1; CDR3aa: CASSPILGTGNTNEQFF; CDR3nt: TGTGCCAGCAGTCCCATTTTGGGGACAGGGAACACCAATGAGCAGTTCTTC
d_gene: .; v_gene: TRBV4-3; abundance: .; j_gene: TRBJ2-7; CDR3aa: CASSQEYRTPPYEQYF; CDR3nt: TGCGCCAGCAGCCAAGAGTATCGGACTCCCCCGTACGAGCAGTACTTC
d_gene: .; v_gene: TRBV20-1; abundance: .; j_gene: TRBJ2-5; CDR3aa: CSTIDSGKETQYF; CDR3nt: TGCAGTACAATAGACAGTGGTAAAGAGACCCAGTACTTC
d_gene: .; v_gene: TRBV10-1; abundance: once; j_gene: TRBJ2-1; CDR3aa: CASSESASSSYNEQFF; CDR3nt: TGCGCCAGCAGTGAAAGTGCGTCTAGCTCCTACAATGAGCAGTTCTTC
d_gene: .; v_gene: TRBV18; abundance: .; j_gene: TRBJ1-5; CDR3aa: CASSRTEAGVSQPQHF; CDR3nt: TGTGCCAGCTCACGAACCGAGGCAGGGGTTTCTCAGCCCCAGCATTTT
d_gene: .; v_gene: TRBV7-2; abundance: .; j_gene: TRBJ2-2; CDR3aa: CASSPLALRTGELFF; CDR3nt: TGTGCCAGCAGCCCCCTTGCGCTCCGCACCGGGGAGCTGTTTTTT
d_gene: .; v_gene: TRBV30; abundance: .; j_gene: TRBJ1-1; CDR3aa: CAWSVIGEAFF; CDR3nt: TGTGCCTGGAGTGTAATAGGGGAAGCTTTCTTT
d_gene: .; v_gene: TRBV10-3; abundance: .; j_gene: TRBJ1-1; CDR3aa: CAISSGDTEAFF; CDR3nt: TGTGCCATCAGTTCAGGGGACACTGAAGCTTTCTTT
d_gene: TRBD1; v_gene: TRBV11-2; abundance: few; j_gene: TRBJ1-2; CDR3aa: CASSSRGLAWGYTF; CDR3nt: TGTGCCAGCAGCTCCAGGGGGCTAGCGTGGGGCTACACCTTC
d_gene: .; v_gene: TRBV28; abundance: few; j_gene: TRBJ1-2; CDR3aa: CASRNEVPNYGYTF; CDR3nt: TGTGCCAGCAGGAATGAGGTGCCTAACTATGGCTACACCTTC
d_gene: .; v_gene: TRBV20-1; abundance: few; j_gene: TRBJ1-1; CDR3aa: CSAKIRNTEAFF; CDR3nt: TGCAGTGCTAAAATCCGGAACACTGAAGCTTTCTTT
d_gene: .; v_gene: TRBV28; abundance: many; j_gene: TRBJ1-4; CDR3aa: CASSFVGEKLFF; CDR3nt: TGTGCCAGCAGTTTCGTGGGGGAAAAACTGTTTTTT
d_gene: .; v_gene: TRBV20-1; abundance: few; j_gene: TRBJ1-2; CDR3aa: CSAVDSYGYTF; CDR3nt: TGCAGTGCGGTGGACAGTTATGGCTACACCTTC
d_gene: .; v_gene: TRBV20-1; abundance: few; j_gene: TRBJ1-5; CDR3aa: CSASHQGFDQPQHF; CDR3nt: TGCAGTGCTAGCCACCAGGGGTTCGATCAGCCCCAGCATTTT
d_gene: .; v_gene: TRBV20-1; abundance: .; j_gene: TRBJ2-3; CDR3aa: CSARQGNTQYF; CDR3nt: TGCAGTGCTAGGCAGGGGAATACGCAGTATTTT
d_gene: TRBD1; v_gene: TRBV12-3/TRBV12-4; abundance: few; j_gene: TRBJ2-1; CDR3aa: CASCQGQGPYNGQFF; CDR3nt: TGTGCCAGCTGCCAGGGACAGGGACCCTACAATGGGCAGTTCTTC